This is a list of T cell receptor beta chains from one sample in a study of HIV-infected patients and healthy controls. Via MiXCR, TCRdb re-called the 5' RACE reads, giving one row per CDR3 protein. The sample consists of tens of thousands of distinct CDR3 sequences, about a sixth of them appearing once. The sample taken for sequencing was CD4+ T cells from blood. The receptor set was obtained from a human donor in good health. CDR3s include the opening cysteine and the closing phenylalanine or tryptophan. D genes are given only for firm matches. Expanded clones get a size class; other rows say once, few or many, or leave the size out.

d_gene,j_gene,abundance,v_gene,CDR3nt,CDR3aa
.,TRBJ1-5,few,TRBV12-3/TRBV12-4,TGTGCCAGCAGTTTTCAGACAGGAGATCAGCCCCAGCATTTT,CASSFQTGDQPQHF
.,TRBJ2-5,.,TRBV7-2,TGTGCCAGCAGCGTCCGGGGGCGGCAAGAGACCCAGTACTTC,CASSVRGRQETQYF
.,TRBJ2-7,.,TRBV4-3,TGCGCCAGCAGCCGGTCCTTAGCGGAGCGCCGCTACGAGCAGTACTTC,CASSRSLAERRYEQYF
TRBD1,TRBJ1-1,few,TRBV20-1,TGCAGTGCCGCCTCCATAGTCCAGGGGGCGTCTGAAGCTTTCTTT,CSAASIVQGASEAFF
TRBD2,TRBJ2-3,.,TRBV3-1,TGTGCCAGCAGCCAGGATAGGGGGATAGCGGGGGATACGCAGTATTTT,CASSQDRGIAGDTQYF
.,TRBJ2-1,many,TRBV29-1,TGCAGCGTTGTGTTTAGTAGTCCCTACAATGAGCAGTTCTTC,CSVVFSSPYNEQFF
.,TRBJ1-3,.,TRBV6-6,TGTGCCAGCAGGAGACATGGCTCTGGAAACACCATATATTTT,CASRRHGSGNTIYF
.,TRBJ2-1,few,TRBV6-4,TGTGCCAGCAGTGTTTCGGCTCTTGGCGGCGGTGAGCAGTTCTTC,CASSVSALGGGEQFF
TRBD2,TRBJ2-1,.,TRBV6-2/TRBV6-3,TGTGCCAGCAGTTACACGGGACTAGCGGGAGTGGGATCATCCTACAATGAGCAGTTCTTC,CASSYTGLAGVGSSYNEQFF
.,TRBJ1-1,.,TRBV7-8,TGTGCCAGCAGCTTTCCTAACACTGAAGCTTTCTTT,CASSFPNTEAFF
TRBD2,TRBJ2-1,.,TRBV5-1,TGCGCCAGTGGAAAGACTAGCGGGAGGGCCGGGAATGAGCAGTTCTTC,CASGKTSGRAGNEQFF
.,TRBJ1-4,.,TRBV7-8,TGTGCCAGCGGGATGGGGTGGGCTAATGAAAAACTGTTTTTT,CASGMGWANEKLFF
.,TRBJ1-3,.,TRBV4-1,TGCGCCAGCAGCCCCCGCGGCGGGTCTGGAAACACCATATATTTT,CASSPRGGSGNTIYF
TRBD2,TRBJ2-3,.,TRBV30,TGTGCCTGGACCCCGGGACTAGCGCCATCAGATACGCAGTATTTT,CAWTPGLAPSDTQYF
.,TRBJ2-5,few,TRBV12-3/TRBV12-4,TGTGCCAGCAGTACCCGACAGGCTCAAGAGACCCAGTACTTC,CASSTRQAQETQYF
TRBD1,TRBJ2-2,few,TRBV27,TGTGCCAGCAATAGGGACAGGGCCACCGGGGAGCTGTTTTTT,CASNRDRATGELFF
.,TRBJ2-1,.,TRBV2,TGTGCCAGCCCCCCCGCAGGGAGGAGGTTAGGTGAGCAGTTCTTC,CASPPAGRRLGEQFF
.,TRBJ2-7,many,TRBV3-1,TGTGCCAGCAGCCGATGGGGGGGCGCCGAGCAGTACTTC,CASSRWGGAEQYF
.,TRBJ1-5,.,TRBV7-2,TGTGCCAGCAGCCTAGGGTCATTGAATCAGCCCCAGCATTTT,CASSLGSLNQPQHF
TRBD2,TRBJ2-1,.,TRBV7-9,TGTGCCAGCAGCTTAAAACTAGCGGGAAGAGTTAAGGGGGTTGAGCAGTTCTTC,CASSLKLAGRVKGVEQFF
.,TRBJ2-3,few,TRBV19,TGTGCCAGTAGTAGACAGGTTGAGTTCACAGATACGCAGTATTTT,CASSRQVEFTDTQYF
.,TRBJ2-1,.,TRBV7-2,TGTGCCAGCAGCCCCGGACTCTCGGAAAAGTCCTACAATGAGCAGTTCTTC,CASSPGLSEKSYNEQFF
.,TRBJ2-2,many,TRBV30,TGTGCCTGGAGTCTCATTACTACCGGGGAGCTGTTTTTT,CAWSLITTGELFF
TRBD2,TRBJ2-7,.,TRBV7-9,TGTGCCAGCAGCCCCGGGACTACTTCCTACGAGCAGTACTTC,CASSPGTTSYEQYF
TRBD2,TRBJ2-1,few,TRBV3-1,TGTGCCAGCAGCCAAGTCTTTTCTAGCGGGAGGAGTTCGATCAATGAGCAGTTCTTC,CASSQVFSSGRSSINEQFF
.,TRBJ1-4,.,TRBV5-1,TGCGCCAGCAGCTTGGGGGCAGCAACTAAAGAAAAACTGTTTTTT,CASSLGAATKEKLFF
.,TRBJ1-1,.,TRBV5-1,TGCGCCAGCAGCTTTCGGAACCAGGGGTACACTGAAGCTTTCTTT,CASSFRNQGYTEAFF
.,TRBJ2-4,few,TRBV3-1,TGTGCCAGCAGCCAAGCGGCCAACATTCAGTACTTC,CASSQAANIQYF
.,TRBJ1-4,many,TRBV7-2,TGTGCCAGCAGCTTGAGTGGTTGGGCCCCCAAACTGTTTTTT,CASSLSGWAPKLFF
.,TRBJ1-4,.,TRBV25-1,TGTGCCAGCCATAAAACAGGGAATGAAAAACTGTTTTTT,CASHKTGNEKLFF
.,TRBJ2-4,.,TRBV7-2,TGTGCCAGCAGCTTCTATAGTGCAGCAGCCAAAAACATTCAGTACTTC,CASSFYSAAAKNIQYF
TRBD2,TRBJ2-7,.,TRBV18,TGTGCCAGCTCACCACGCGGGGGGGCGCAGGGGTACGAGCAGTACTTC,CASSPRGGAQGYEQYF
TRBD2,TRBJ2-1,.,TRBV27,TGTGCCAGCAGCCGCGCTAGCGGGGCCTACAATGAGCAGTTCTTC,CASSRASGAYNEQFF
TRBD1,TRBJ2-1,.,TRBV6-1,TGTGCCAGCAGTGAATTCCGGACAGGGGCCTACAATGAGCAGTTCTTC,CASSEFRTGAYNEQFF
.,TRBJ1-2,.,TRBV3-1,TGTGCCAGCAGCCTCCAGGGATACGGCTACACCTTC,CASSLQGYGYTF
TRBD1,TRBJ1-2,few,TRBV5-1,TGCGCCAGCACCTTTGGGGGGACAGGGGACGGCTACACCTTC,CASTFGGTGDGYTF
.,TRBJ1-4,few,TRBV12-3/TRBV12-4,TGTGCCAGCAGTTTTGCAACTAATGAAAAACTGTTTTTT,CASSFATNEKLFF
.,TRBJ1-2,.,TRBV6-6,TGTGCCAGCAGTACGCGAACAGGACCTAACTATGGCTACACCTTC,CASSTRTGPNYGYTF